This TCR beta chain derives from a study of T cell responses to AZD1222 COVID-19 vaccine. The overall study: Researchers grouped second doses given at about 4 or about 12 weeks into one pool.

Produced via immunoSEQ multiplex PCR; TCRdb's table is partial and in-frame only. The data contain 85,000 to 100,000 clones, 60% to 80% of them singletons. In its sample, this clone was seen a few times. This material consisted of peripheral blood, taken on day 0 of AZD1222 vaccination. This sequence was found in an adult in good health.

CDR3 DNA sequence: TGTGCCAGCAGCTACTTAGCGGGGGCCAAAAACATTCAGTACTTC. It specifies CASSYLAGAKNIQYF. The chain has TRBV7-2 and TRBJ2-4, with 8 bases aligning to TRBD2. Unmatched junction bases numbered 3, after V lost 4 bases and J lost 1 base. The germline V gene has CDR1 SGHTA and CDR2 FQGNSA. The CDR3 length is 15 residues.